One and the same sample provided the 3 T cell receptor beta chains below, sequenced in a study of blood T cell repertoires in COVID-19. Profiling relied on immunoSEQ multiplex PCR, and the TCRdb table lists in-frame clones only, not all of them. The top ten clones hold around 6.9% of a sample with around 100,000 clones, approximately 84% of them seen once. The sequenced material came from peripheral blood. The receptors originated from a man in his sixties with acute or convalescent COVID-19.

J is TRBJ1-2 and V is TRBV19; D uncertain. Trimming cost V 5 bases and J 2 bases, with 12 bases left between them. The germline V gene has CDR1 LNHDA and CDR2 SQIVND (reference sequence). This CDR3 region has 14 residues. DNA for the CDR3: TGTGCCAGTAGTGTGGGGTCGGGGAACTATGGCTACACCTTC. The encoded protein is CASSVGSGNYGYTF.

A remark on this clone: The same CDR3 also results from other DNA sequences found in this sample. The chain combines TRBV12-3 or TRBV12-4 with TRBJ1-2, with D possibly TRBD1 on 6 matching bases. Trimming took off 1 base at V and 3 bases at J, with 6 bases between the two ends. The CDR3 contains 13 residues. In nucleotides, the CDR3 is TGTGCCAGCAGTTTAGGGACAGACTATGGCTACACCTTC. This sequence encodes CASSLGTDYGYTF.

The chain is built from TRBV19 and TRBJ1-1; no clear D gene. The CDR3 covers 17 residues. V lost 3 bases to trimming and J lost 4 bases, with 21 bases between them. Germline assignment: CDR1 LNHDA and CDR2 SQIVND (reference sequence). The CDR3 reads CASSIRFGNIKGTEAFF. The DNA of the CDR3 is TGTGCCAGTAGTATTCGGTTCGGGAACATAAAGGGCACTGAAGCTTTCTTT. The full variable domain, its missing parts supplied by reference TRBV19 and TRBJ1-1, is DGGITQSPKYLFRKEGQNVTLSCEQNLNHDAMYWYRQDPGQGLRLIYYSQIVNDFQKGDIAEGYSVSREKKESFPLTVTSAQKNPTAFYLCASSIRFGNIKGTEAFFGQGTRLTVV.